Included here is one T cell receptor (beta chain) sequence, with context. Authors' methods: Amplified reference gene primers provided the basis for estimating nucleated cell counts. The data were produced by immunoSEQ multiplex PCR, yet TCRdb's version contains in-frame clones alone and is incomplete. For V, J and clone size, that table is used; D and trimming come from the DNA. The table records about 190,000 clones, roughly 86% of them present only once. The sample comes from a study of blood T cell repertoires in COVID-19. About the study: Samples representing acute and convalescent COVID-19 were sourced from the United States, Italy and Spain. The analysed material was cDNA or gDNA that came from T cells, B-cell-depleted T cells, or PBMCs.

The length of the CDR3 is 15 residues. Germline CDR1 reads SNHLY; CDR2 reads FYNNEI. Trimming took 3 bases from V and 7 from J, leaving 13 bases between them. The sequence derives from a woman between 65 and 79 years old with active or convalescent COVID-19. The material sequenced was peripheral blood. The rearrangement joins TRBV2 to TRBJ1-6; D is unresolved. This chain's CDR3 is CASSDQEQMNSPLHF. In nucleotides, the CDR3 is TGTGCCAGCAGTGATCAGGAACAGATGAATTCACCCCTCCACTTT.